The subject of this entry is one TCR beta chain. This sample is part of a study of technical replicates of blood from a few donors. Germline V lookup: CDR1 KGHSH, CDR2 LQKENI. This CDR3 contains 11 residues. V lost 5 bases to trimming and J lost 6 bases, with 4 bases between them. Data came from immunoSEQ multiplex PCR; TCRdb stores just in-frame clones and leaves some out. This table has 75,000 to 95,000 clones, 85% to 95% appearing once. Sequenced: T cells isolated from PBMCs. This sequence was found in a human donor in good health. This rearrangement joins TRBV18 to TRBJ2-2; unclear D gene. CDR3 sequence: CASSSAGELFF. DNA for the CDR3: TGTGCCAGCTCATCCGCCGGGGAGCTGTTTTTT.